These 8 T cell receptor beta chains share one sample of origin, sequenced in a study of T cell responses to AZD1222 COVID-19 vaccine (dated by TCRdb to the early 2020s). The library was obtained by the immunoSEQ multiplex PCR assay. Not all clones reach the TCRdb copy of this immuneACCESS table, which keeps in-frame sequences only. Checked studies attribute under half of the gap to unresolved V genes and leave the rest unexplained. This sample comprises more than 150,000 clones, roughly 94% of them detected only once. Together, the top ten hold around 1.6% of the sample. The time point label of this sample denotes: about 28 days (+/-7) after the second vaccine dose. This sample comprised peripheral blood, obtained 28 days after the second AZD1222 dose. The receptors here all came from an adult who received the AZD1222 COVID-19 vaccine.

This clone was counted between two and nine times. Other DNA sequences of this sample code for an identical CDR3. CDR3 nucleotide sequence: TGTGCCAGCTCACAGGGGACGAACACTGAAGCTTTCTTT. Translating gives CASSQGTNTEAFF. This chain joins TRBV18 and TRBJ1-1, with a tentative D call TRBD1 (5 bases). V gave up 4 bases and J gave up 1 base, with 7 bases separating them. CDR1 and CDR2 from the germline V gene are KGHSH and LQKENI. The CDR3 is 13 residues long.

V usage is TRBV19 and J usage is TRBJ1-2, with TRBD1 as a possible D gene (5 bases). CDR1 and CDR2 from the germline V gene are LNHDA and SQIVND (reference sequence). There are 10 residues in the CDR3. The ends were cut back, 8 bases at V and 4 bases at J, with 5 bases in the middle. The CDR3 region is CASGTYGYTF. CDR3 DNA sequence: TGTGCCAGTGGGACCTATGGCTACACCTTC.

This chain connects TRBV6-5 to TRBJ2-7; D is unresolved. The V gene lost 11 bases and the J gene lost 6 bases, with 17 bases spanning the gap. CDR3 size: 12 residues. Germline-derived CDR1 and CDR2 are MNHEY and SVGAGI. The CDR3 loop reads CAARNQDLEQYF. CDR3 nucleotides: TGTGCCGCACGGAATCAAGACCTCGAGCAGTACTTC.

The V and J genes are TRBV9 and TRBJ2-2; 11 bases agree with TRBD2. The length of the CDR3 is 16 residues. Looked up from germline, CDR1 is SGDLS and CDR2 is YYNGEE. V lost 4 bases and J lost 5; bases outside the gene matches: 7. The CDR3 DNA reads as TGTGCCAGCAGCTATAGCCCTAGCGGGGGGACCGGGGAGCTGTTTTTT. It translates to CASSYSPSGGTGELFF.

The chain is built from TRBV12-3 or TRBV12-4 and TRBJ1-4; no clear D. The CDR3 extends over 13 amino acids. The V gene lost 3 bases and the J gene lost 7 bases, with 9 bases spanning the gap. DNA for the CDR3: TGTGCCAGCAGTTTCGGGCCCGGTGAAAAACTGTTTTTT. Residues: CASSFGPGEKLFF.

This chain connects TRBV18 to TRBJ2-1, with 11 nucleotides matching TRBD2. This CDR3 has 15 amino acids. Germline trimming cut 3 bases from V and 5 bases from J; bases unmatched to any gene: 3. Germline lookup yields CDR1 KGHSH and CDR2 LQKENI. The CDR3 region is CASSPTTSGDNEQFF. CDR3 nucleotides: TGTGCCAGCTCACCGACGACTAGCGGGGACAATGAGCAGTTCTTC.

The rearrangement joins TRBV5-4 to TRBJ2-3; 8 positions agree with TRBD2. J gave up 3 bases and V 6 bases, and 15 bases lay outside the gene matches. From germline, CDR1 is SGHNT and CDR2 YYREEE (reference sequence). There are 17 residues in the CDR3. CDR3 sequence reads: CASNPFGGVGGTDTQYF. The CDR3 coding sequence is TGTGCCAGCAACCCGTTCGGGGGGGTCGGAGGTACAGATACGCAGTATTTT. The full variable domain, rest sourced from reference TRBV5-4 and TRBJ2-3, is ETGVTQSPTHLIKTRGQQVTLRCSSQSGHNTVSWYQQALGQGPQFIFQYYREEENGRGNFPPRFSGLQFPNYSSELNVNALELDDSALYLCASNPFGGVGGTDTQYFGPGTRLTVL.

V usage is TRBV9 and J usage is TRBJ2-4; 13 bases are shared with TRBD2. CDR3 size: 16 residues. With V trimmed by 5 bases and J by 8 bases, 10 bases remained unmatched. Germline V gene lookup returns CDR1 SGDLS and CDR2 YYNGEE. The DNA for the CDR3 is TGTGCCAGCAGTTTGACTAGCGGGGGGATAGGAGACATTCAGTACTTC. Amino acids: CASSLTSGGIGDIQYF.